This is a list of T cell receptor beta chains from one sample in a study of blood T cells in healthy people across ages. MiXCR, applied by TCRdb to the 5' RACE reads, yields one record per CDR3 protein. The sample records 1.5 million to 2 million distinct CDR3 sequences, about 31% being singletons. Material: blood. All receptors come from a woman aged 25 to 45 in good health. CDR3s include the opening cysteine and the closing phenylalanine or tryptophan.

CDR3 length | V gene | CDR3 protein
16 | TRBV5-1 | CASSSTSGGWGETQYF
15 | TRBV27 | CASSLTVQSDTEAFF
17 | TRBV6-1 | CASRNILAGLAKNIQYF
15 | TRBV10-3 | CAIRASGARADTQYF
14 | TRBV5-1 | CASSLGFWGSEQFF
17 | TRBV3-1 | CASSPDAGQGRHSPLHF
15 | TRBV12-5 | CATPWGGSPGNTIYF
17 | TRBV3-1 | CASSQEGQGVGVDTQYF
21 | TRBV12-3/TRBV12-4 | CASSSTTRLAGGGSYTDTQYF
16 | TRBV9 | CASSERDRGMGTEAFF
15 | TRBV6-1 | CAIKMTGPYSYEQYF
15 | TRBV27 | CASSPTPEGSHEQYF
17 | TRBV4-2 | CASSQVSASGSSYEQYF
11 | TRBV6-1 | CASSQTAEAFF
12 | TRBV20-1 | CSAGGQFYGYTF
15 | TRBV28 | CASSNPGQGVEKLFF
13 | TRBV25-1 | CASKGSPTDTRYF
18 | TRBV7-8 | CASSLHEDRINSNQPQHF
14 | TRBV29-1 | CSVGGSAGNQPQHF
15 | TRBV6-4 | CASSAVAGLQETQYF
14 | TRBV28 | CATTLAGNTDTQYF
18 | TRBV9 | CASSAPGWAGVFADTQYF
15 | TRBV6-1 | CASSERQGAHYGYTF
13 | TRBV6-5 | CASTGQGLYEQYF
16 | TRBV11-2 | CASSPVSGDISYEQYF